The 14 T cell receptor beta chains listed next were all sequenced from one sample in a study of cytomegalovirus exposure and HLA in healthy donors. Both 60 Vbeta primers and 13 Jbeta primers went into the PCR. Repertoires were generated with immunoSEQ multiplex PCR, while TCRdb's copy carries only in-frame clones and drops some. The sample lists over 150,000 clones; roughly 84% were seen once. Sample: PBMCs. The receptor source for this set is a girl under two years old in good health and CMV-seronegative.

With regard to this clone: Additional DNA sequences in this sample encode the identical CDR3. This chain uses TRBV19 with TRBJ1-5; 7 bases fit TRBD1. This CDR3 spans 14 amino acids. Germline CDR1 reads LNHDA; CDR2 reads SQIVND (reference sequence). Trimming took 6 bases from V and 0 from J; bases not matched to a gene: 2. The CDR3 sequence is CASRGQYSNQPQHF. Here the CDR3 DNA reads TGTGCCAGTAGGGGACAGTATAGCAATCAGCCCCAGCATTTT.

The chain links TRBV7-6 to TRBJ1-3; TRBD1 matches 8 bases. Germline CDR1 SGHVS, CDR2 FNYEAQ. This CDR3 spans 15 amino acids. V lost 8 bases, J lost 0 bases, and 6 bases stayed unmatched. This CDR3 is CASFGTGGSGNTIYF. The CDR3 DNA is TGTGCCAGCTTCGGGACAGGAGGCTCTGGAAACACCATATATTTT.

V and J are TRBV7-8 and TRBJ2-2, with 11 bases fitting TRBD2. This CDR3 is built from 18 residues. CDR1 is SGHVS and CDR2 is FQNEAQ in the germline V gene. The V gene end was trimmed by 3 bases and the J gene end by 2 bases; junction bases not matched to a gene: 8. DNA for the CDR3: TGTGCCAGCAGCTTGCTGACTAGCGGGAACCCCAACACCGGGGAGCTGTTTTTT. Encoded protein: CASSLLTSGNPNTGELFF. Together with reference TRBV7-8 and TRBJ2-2, the CDR3 gives the full variable domain: GAGVSQSPRYKVAKRGQDVALRCDPISGHVSLFWYQQALGQGPEFLTYFQNEAQLDKSGLPSDRFFAERPEGSVSTLKIQRTQQEDSAVYLCASSLLTSGNPNTGELFFGEGSRLTVL.

The V gene is TRBV4-2, the J gene TRBJ1-6; 10 nucleotides align to TRBD1. J was trimmed by 10 bases and V by 5 bases; bases with no gene match: 5. Per the germline V gene, CDR1 is LGHNA and CDR2 is YNFKEQ. CDR3 length equals 14 residues. The CDR3 bases are TGTGCCAGCAGCTCAGACAGGGGGCGATCACCCCTCCACTTT. Amino acids: CASSSDRGRSPLHF.

In its sample, this clone was seen a few times. The rearrangement uses TRBV13 and TRBJ1-1; TRBD1 matches at 10 bases. The CDR3 is made up of 18 amino acids. V was pared by 1 base and J by 1 base, with 9 bases of the junction left unmatched. The germline V gene encodes CDR1 PRHDT and CDR2 FYEKMQ (reference sequence). CDR3 nucleotides: TGTGCCAGCAGCTTAGAGGCCCGGGACAGGGGATGGAACACTGAAGCTTTCTTT. As protein: CASSLEARDRGWNTEAFF.

V gene TRBV5-1 combines with J gene TRBJ2-1, with 11 bases aligning to TRBD1. In germline, CDR1 is SGHRS, CDR2 YFSETQ. The CDR3 is 14 amino acids. The V segment lost 2 bases and the J segment 6 bases; nucleotides outside the gene matches: 1. In DNA form, the CDR3 reads TGCGCCAGCAGCTTTGGGACAGGGGGCAATGAGCAGTTCTTC. Translated, it gives CASSFGTGGNEQFF.

The chain is built from TRBV2 and TRBJ2-7; 7 positions agree with TRBD1. The V segment lost 8 bases and the J segment 2 bases; nucleotides outside the gene matches: 6. Looked up from germline, CDR1 is SNHLY and CDR2 is FYNNEI. The CDR3 is 13 amino acids. In DNA form, the CDR3 reads TGTGCCAGCTTAGACAGGGCGCCCTACGAGCAGTACTTC. Protein: CASLDRAPYEQYF.

This clone has just one count. The V gene is TRBV7-2, the J gene TRBJ1-2; maybe TRBD1 (5 bases). This CDR3 has 17 amino acids. Trimming removed 5 bases from V and 4 bases from J, with 23 bases in between. CDR1 SGHTA and CDR2 FQGNSA come from the germline V gene. The CDR3 reads CASSPSVLRDGSYGYTF. As DNA, the CDR3 is TGTGCCAGCAGCCCATCCGTCCTCCGGGACGGGAGCTATGGCTACACCTTC.

V usage is TRBV27 and J usage is TRBJ2-2; the D gene is possibly TRBD1 (6 bases). Trimming removed 10 bases at V and 2 bases at J, with 11 bases between. The CDR3 runs 13 residues. In germline, CDR1 is MNHEY, CDR2 SMNVEV (reference sequence). The CDR3 spells CATRDTNTGELFF. The DNA for the CDR3 is TGTGCCACCCGGGACACTAACACCGGGGAGCTGTTTTTT.

The chain carries TRBV7-2 and TRBJ2-5; 7 bases match TRBD2. Near its end, the DNA agrees better with TRBJ2-7, so the J call may be wrong. This CDR3 is 15 amino acids long. In germline, CDR1 is SGHTA, CDR2 FQGNSA. CDR3 DNA: TGTGCCAGCAGCTCCCACCGCCGGGAGGACTACGAGCAGTACTTC. Encoded protein: CASSSHRREDYEQYF.

V gene TRBV7-9 combines with J gene TRBJ1-1, with 7 bases matching TRBD1. Trimming took 8 bases from V and 1 from J; bases not matched to a gene: 1. The CDR3 has 12 amino acids. CDR1 is SEHNR, CDR2 FQNEAQ, per germline (reference sequence). CDR3 DNA sequence: TGTGCCAGCGGGACAGCGAACACTGAAGCTTTCTTT. Its translation: CASGTANTEAFF.

In this sample, this clone turned up once. This chain uses TRBV7-9 with TRBJ1-5, with D tentatively TRBD1 (5 bases). The CDR3 length is 13 residues. The V and J ends lost 7 bases and 5 bases respectively, with 12 bases between them. Germline V gene lookup returns CDR1 SEHNR and CDR2 FQNEAQ (reference sequence). The CDR3 DNA sequence: TGTGCCAGCAATCTTGGGGGGGATCAGCCCCAGCATTTT. Its protein product is CASNLGGDQPQHF.

The chain couples TRBV28 to TRBJ1-2; TRBD1 is a possible D gene (6 bases). The germline V gene encodes CDR1 MDHEN and CDR2 SYDVKM. The CDR3 is 15 residues long. The V and J ends lost 6 bases and 2 bases respectively, with 16 bases between them. Written as DNA, the CDR3 is TGTGCCAGCAGCTCGGGACAAGGGGCGAACTATGGCTACACCTTC. Amino acids: CASSSGQGANYGYTF.

The gene calls are TRBV2 and TRBJ2-3, with D hard to call. The CDR3 spans 12 residues. Germline CDR1 is SNHLY and CDR2 is FYNNEI. The ends were cut back, 5 bases at V and 4 bases at J, with 7 bases in the middle. The CDR3, as DNA: TGTGCCAGCAGTTTCGGTGCAGATACGCAGTATTTT. Its protein is CASSFGADTQYF.